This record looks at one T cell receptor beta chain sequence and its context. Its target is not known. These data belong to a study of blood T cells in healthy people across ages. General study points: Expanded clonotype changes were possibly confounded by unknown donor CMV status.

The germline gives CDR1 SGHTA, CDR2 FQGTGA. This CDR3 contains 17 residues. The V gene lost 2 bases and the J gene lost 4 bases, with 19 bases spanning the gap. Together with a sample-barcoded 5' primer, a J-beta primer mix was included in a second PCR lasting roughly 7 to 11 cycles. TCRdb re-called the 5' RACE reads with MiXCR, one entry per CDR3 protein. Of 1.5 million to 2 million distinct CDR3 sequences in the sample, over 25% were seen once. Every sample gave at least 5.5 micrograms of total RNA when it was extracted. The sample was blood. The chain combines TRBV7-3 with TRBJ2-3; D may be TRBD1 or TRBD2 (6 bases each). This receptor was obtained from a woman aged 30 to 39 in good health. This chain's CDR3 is CASSLGIGGLTADTQYF. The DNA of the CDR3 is TGTGCCAGCAGCTTAGGGATCGGGGGCCTAACCGCAGATACGCAGTATTTT.